The count of the clone carrying this T cell receptor (beta chain) is one. The target antigen is unknown. Sequencing involved patients with CD8+CD57+ cell expansion previously shown by flow cytometry. The blood sampling took place in patients who had so far received no therapy. The data stem from a study of CD8+CD57+ T cells in acquired aplastic anemia. Study information: DNA from sorted CD4+ and CD8+ cells averaged 3.2 ug.

CDR1 is SGHRS, CDR2 YFSETQ, per germline. This CDR3 is 15 amino acids long. J was trimmed by 8 bases and V by 4 bases; bases with no gene match: 13. Whole-study results and caveats: Some 29 CD8+ CDR3 sequences were shared between patients and controls. Any difference that existed in CD8+ Simpson's diversity between patients and controls was not significant.

The template used for profiling TCR beta VDJ and CDR3 was genomic DNA. A single record per CDR3 protein comes from TCRdb applying MiXCR to the reads. The sample lists around 220,000 distinct CDR3 sequences, 40% to 60% occurring once. The chain couples TRBV5-1 to TRBJ1-2; 8 bases align to TRBD1. Material for sequencing was sorted CD4+, CD8+, or CD8+CD57+ T cells (not recorded which) from PBMCs. This receptor was taken from a human donor with aplastic anemia. The CDR3 coding sequence is TGCGCCAGCAGCCAGTACGGGACAGGATTGGGCGGCTACACCTTC. Protein: CASSQYGTGLGGYTF.